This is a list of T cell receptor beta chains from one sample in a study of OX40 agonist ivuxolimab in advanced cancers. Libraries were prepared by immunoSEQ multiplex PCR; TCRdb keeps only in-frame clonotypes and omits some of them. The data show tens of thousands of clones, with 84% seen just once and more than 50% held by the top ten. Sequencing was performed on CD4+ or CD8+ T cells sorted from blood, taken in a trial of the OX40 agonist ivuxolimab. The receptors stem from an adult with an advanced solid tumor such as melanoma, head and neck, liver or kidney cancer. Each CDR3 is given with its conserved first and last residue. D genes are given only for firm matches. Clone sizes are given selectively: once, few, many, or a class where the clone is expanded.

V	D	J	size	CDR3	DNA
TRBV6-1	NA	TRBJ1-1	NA	CASSVNTEAFF	TGTGCCAGCAGTGTGAACACTGAAGCTTTCTTT
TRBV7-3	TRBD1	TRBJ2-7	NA	CASSVSGTGPYEQYF	TGTGCCAGCAGCGTTTCCGGGACAGGACCTTACGAGCAGTACTTC
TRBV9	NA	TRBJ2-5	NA	CASSVGGQDEETQYF	TGTGCCAGCAGCGTAGGGGGCCAGGACGAAGAGACCCAGTACTTC
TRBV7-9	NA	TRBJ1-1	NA	CASSRPGQGVTEAFF	TGTGCCAGCAGCCGACCTGGCCAGGGAGTGACTGAAGCTTTCTTT
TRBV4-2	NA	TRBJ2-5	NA	CASSQGFQETQYF	TGTGCCAGCAGCCAGGGGTTTCAAGAGACCCAGTACTTC
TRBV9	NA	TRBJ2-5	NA	CARIQETQYF	TGTGCCAGGATTCAAGAGACCCAGTACTTC
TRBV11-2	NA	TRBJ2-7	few	CASSLGQPSSYEQYF	TGTGCCAGCAGCTTAGGACAGCCTAGCTCCTACGAGCAGTACTTC
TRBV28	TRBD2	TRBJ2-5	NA	CASRLREGETQYF	TGTGCCAGCAGACTCCGGGAGGGAGAGACCCAGTACTTC
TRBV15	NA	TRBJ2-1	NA	CATSRTPDYNEQFF	TGTGCCACCAGCAGGACCCCTGACTACAATGAGCAGTTCTTC
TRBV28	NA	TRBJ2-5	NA	CASSLAETQYF	TGTGCCAGCAGTTTAGCAGAGACCCAGTACTTC
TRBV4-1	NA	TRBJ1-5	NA	CASSQVPGRGWGNQPQHF	TGCGCCAGCAGCCAAGTGCCAGGAAGGGGATGGGGCAATCAGCCCCAGCATTTT
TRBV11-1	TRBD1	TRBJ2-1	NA	CASSLAGQGNEQFF	TGTGCCAGCAGCTTAGCCGGACAGGGGAATGAGCAGTTCTTC
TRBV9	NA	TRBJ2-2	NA	CASRGGDSGELFF	TGTGCCAGCAGAGGCGGGGATTCCGGGGAGCTGTTTTTT
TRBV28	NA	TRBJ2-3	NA	CASSFLGPTDTQYF	TGTGCCAGCAGTTTCCTCGGTCCCACAGATACGCAGTATTTT
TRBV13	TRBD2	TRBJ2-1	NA	CASSLWSSGGAGEQFF	TGTGCCAGCAGCTTATGGTCTAGCGGGGGGGCAGGTGAGCAGTTCTTC
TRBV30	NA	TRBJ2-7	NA	CAWSPGNPYEQYF	TGTGCCTGGAGTCCCGGGAATCCCTACGAGCAGTACTTC
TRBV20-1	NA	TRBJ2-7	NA	CSARTGVEQYF	TGCAGTGCTAGGACGGGGGTCGAGCAGTACTTC
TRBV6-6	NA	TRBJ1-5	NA	CASGFPQPQHF	TGTGCCAGCGGTTTCCCGCAGCCCCAGCATTTT
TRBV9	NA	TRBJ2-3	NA	CASSALTGTSDTQYF	TGTGCCAGCAGCGCGTTAACCGGGACTTCTGATACGCAGTATTTT
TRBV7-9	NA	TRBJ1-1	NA	CASSLAVLGTEAFF	TGTGCCAGCAGCTTAGCAGTACTGGGAACTGAAGCTTTCTTT
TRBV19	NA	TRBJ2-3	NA	CASSMAVATSDTQYF	TGTGCCAGTAGTATGGCAGTAGCGACTTCAGATACGCAGTATTTT
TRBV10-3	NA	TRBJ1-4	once	CAISEPDQKLFF	TGTGCCATCAGTGAGCCAGATCAAAAACTGTTTTTT
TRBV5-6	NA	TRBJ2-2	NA	CASSWGGGRSGELFF	TGTGCCAGCAGCTGGGGAGGGGGAAGGTCCGGGGAGCTGTTTTTT
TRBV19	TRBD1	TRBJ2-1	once	CASSYGTGFIEQFF	TGTGCCAGTAGTTACGGGACAGGGTTCATAGAGCAGTTCTTC
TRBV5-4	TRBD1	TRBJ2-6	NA	CASSPPGQLNSGANVLTF	TGTGCCAGCAGCCCGCCGGGACAGTTAAACTCTGGGGCCAACGTCCTGACTTTC
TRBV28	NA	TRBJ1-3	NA	CASSLGAVYGSGNTIYF	TGTGCCAGCAGTTTAGGGGCGGTTTACGGCTCTGGAAACACCATATATTTT
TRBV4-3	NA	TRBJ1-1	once	CASSQVGVMAGDTEAFF	TGCGCCAGCAGCCAAGTCGGAGTGATGGCCGGGGACACTGAAGCTTTCTTT
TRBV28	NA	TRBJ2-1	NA	CASSFLLRSGEHNEQFF	TGTGCCAGCAGTTTTCTTCTCAGGTCGGGGGAGCACAATGAGCAGTTCTTC
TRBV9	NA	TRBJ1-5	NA	CAPAWALANGLYNQPQHF	TGTGCTCCAGCCTGGGCTTTAGCAAATGGGCTATACAATCAGCCCCAGCATTTT
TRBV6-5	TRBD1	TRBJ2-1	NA	CASSLAGGVGNEQFF	TGTGCCAGCAGTTTGGCAGGGGGCGTAGGCAATGAGCAGTTCTTC
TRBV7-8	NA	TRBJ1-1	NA	CASSLTGNTEAFF	TGTGCCAGCAGCTTGACGGGGAACACTGAAGCTTTCTTT
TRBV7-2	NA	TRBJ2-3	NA	CASSLTSNTDTQYF	TGTGCCAGCAGCTTAACTAGCAACACAGATACGCAGTATTTT